The rows below give T cell receptor beta chains drawn from one sample of a study of T-cell reconstitution after alpha-beta-depleted transplantation in children. TCRdb reprocessed the PCR reads with MiXCR, giving one entry per CDR3 protein. The data show about 610,000 distinct CDR3 sequences, under 12% seen once. The sequencing used PBMCs from the stem cell graft donor, collected from the stem cell graft. The receptors shown here come from a human donor who donated a stem cell graft to a child with acute myeloid leukemia. Each CDR3 is given with its conserved first and last residue. Fields, in order: J gene, V gene, clone size, D gene, CDR3 DNA, CDR3 protein. D genes are given only for firm matches. The size of a clone is reported for some rows only, either as once, few or many, or as a class for expanded clones.

J gene: TRBJ2-7; V gene: TRBV6-1; clone size: few; D gene: NA; CDR3 DNA: TGTGCCAGCAGGACCCCTGGAGTCAGCTCCTACGAGCAGTACTTC; CDR3 protein: CASRTPGVSSYEQYF
J gene: TRBJ2-1; V gene: TRBV7-2; clone size: NA; D gene: TRBD2; CDR3 DNA: TGTGCCAGCAGCTACAATAGCGGGAGGGCCGATGAGCAGTTCTTC; CDR3 protein: CASSYNSGRADEQFF
J gene: TRBJ1-3; V gene: TRBV29-1; clone size: many; D gene: TRBD1; CDR3 DNA: TGCAGCGTAGCGGACAGGGCGGGAAACACCATATATTTT; CDR3 protein: CSVADRAGNTIYF
J gene: TRBJ2-7; V gene: TRBV29-1; clone size: many; D gene: NA; CDR3 DNA: TGCAGCGGTTCGATGGGATACGAGCAGTACTTC; CDR3 protein: CSGSMGYEQYF
J gene: TRBJ2-6; V gene: TRBV6-2/TRBV6-3; clone size: many; D gene: NA; CDR3 DNA: TGTGCCAGCAGTTACGTGGGAGGCCGCTCTGGGGCCAACGTCCTGACTTTC; CDR3 protein: CASSYVGGRSGANVLTF
J gene: TRBJ2-3; V gene: TRBV7-9; clone size: NA; D gene: NA; CDR3 DNA: TGTGCCAGCAGCTTGTTTCTAGCGCTCACAGATACGCAGTATTTT; CDR3 protein: CASSLFLALTDTQYF
J gene: TRBJ1-5; V gene: TRBV25-1; clone size: many; D gene: NA; CDR3 DNA: TGTGCCAGCACCAAGGGGAATCAGCCCCAGCATTTT; CDR3 protein: CASTKGNQPQHF
J gene: TRBJ1-2; V gene: TRBV29-1; clone size: many; D gene: NA; CDR3 DNA: TGCAGCGTTGAAGAAGGAGGTCCCTATGGCTACACCTTC; CDR3 protein: CSVEEGGPYGYTF
J gene: TRBJ2-7; V gene: TRBV7-9; clone size: NA; D gene: NA; CDR3 DNA: TGTGCCAGCAGCTTAGGCGCCCTGCCTACCTACGAGCAGTACTTC; CDR3 protein: CASSLGALPTYEQYF
J gene: TRBJ2-1; V gene: TRBV20-1; clone size: NA; D gene: TRBD2; CDR3 DNA: TGCAGTGCTAGAGGGACTAGCGGGAAGAATGAGCAGTTCTTC; CDR3 protein: CSARGTSGKNEQFF
J gene: TRBJ2-1; V gene: TRBV28; clone size: many; D gene: NA; CDR3 DNA: TGTGCCAGCAGTTCCCTGACGGGAAGGTCCTACAATGAGCAGTTCTTC; CDR3 protein: CASSSLTGRSYNEQFF
J gene: TRBJ1-1; V gene: TRBV5-1; clone size: few; D gene: NA; CDR3 DNA: TGCGCCAGCAGCCCAAACCGGGGGTGGGGAGGAGGTGCGGAAGCTTTCTTT; CDR3 protein: CASSPNRGWGGGAEAFF
J gene: TRBJ2-4; V gene: TRBV6-2/TRBV6-3; clone size: many; D gene: NA; CDR3 DNA: TGTGCCAGCAGTTACTCGGTCGACCGGGTAAACATTCAGTACTTC; CDR3 protein: CASSYSVDRVNIQYF
J gene: TRBJ1-6; V gene: TRBV20-1; clone size: NA; D gene: NA; CDR3 DNA: TGCAGTGCTACCTCAGGGAAAAGTTCACCCCTCCACTTT; CDR3 protein: CSATSGKSSPLHF
J gene: TRBJ2-7; V gene: TRBV29-1; clone size: NA; D gene: TRBD2; CDR3 DNA: TGCAGCGTTGAAATCCCCCCGGGGACAGAGCTAGCGGGATTACCCTACGAGCAGTACTTC; CDR3 protein: CSVEIPPGTELAGLPYEQYF
J gene: TRBJ1-1; V gene: TRBV7-2; clone size: many; D gene: TRBD1; CDR3 DNA: TGTGCCAGCAGTCAGAGCCGACAGGGTGAAGCTTTCTTT; CDR3 protein: CASSQSRQGEAFF
J gene: TRBJ2-3; V gene: TRBV10-3; clone size: many; D gene: TRBD2; CDR3 DNA: TGTGCCATTCGTCGCTCTCCGGGACTAGCGGATCTCACAGATACGCAGTATTTT; CDR3 protein: CAIRRSPGLADLTDTQYF
J gene: TRBJ2-1; V gene: TRBV20-1; clone size: NA; D gene: NA; CDR3 DNA: TGCAGTGCTAGAGATAAACCCAATGAGCAGTTCTTC; CDR3 protein: CSARDKPNEQFF
J gene: TRBJ2-3; V gene: TRBV6-2/TRBV6-3; clone size: once; D gene: NA; CDR3 DNA: TGTGCCAGCGGGCGGCCGGGCCTCCAAGAAGATACGCAGTATTTT; CDR3 protein: CASGRPGLQEDTQYF
J gene: TRBJ2-7; V gene: TRBV12-3/TRBV12-4; clone size: NA; D gene: NA; CDR3 DNA: TGTGCCAGCAGCTTTACAGACATTCGTGAGCAGTACTTC; CDR3 protein: CASSFTDIREQYF
J gene: TRBJ2-7; V gene: TRBV7-8; clone size: few; D gene: TRBD1; CDR3 DNA: TGTGCCAGCAGCTTAGACGTGGGACAGGTTGTTCAGTACTTC; CDR3 protein: CASSLDVGQVVQYF
J gene: TRBJ2-5; V gene: TRBV3-1; clone size: NA; D gene: TRBD1; CDR3 DNA: TGTGCCAGCAGCCGACAGGGATCACAAGAGACCCAGTACTTC; CDR3 protein: CASSRQGSQETQYF
J gene: TRBJ2-1; V gene: TRBV20-1; clone size: many; D gene: TRBD2; CDR3 DNA: TGCAGACTAGCGGGAGGGTCCAGGGGGAATGAGCAGTTCTTC; CDR3 protein: CRLAGGSRGNEQFF
J gene: TRBJ1-3; V gene: TRBV11-2; clone size: NA; D gene: NA; CDR3 DNA: TGTGCCAGTAGCTTGGGGAAGGGACACCCGAGCTCTGGAAACACCATATATTTT; CDR3 protein: CASSLGKGHPSSGNTIYF
J gene: TRBJ1-1; V gene: TRBV4-3; clone size: NA; D gene: NA; CDR3 DNA: TGCGCCAGCAGCCAAGATAACAGCCTGAACACTGAAGCTTTCTTT; CDR3 protein: CASSQDNSLNTEAFF
J gene: TRBJ2-7; V gene: TRBV6-2/TRBV6-3; clone size: many; D gene: TRBD2; CDR3 DNA: TGTGCCAGCACGATGGGGGGGAGGACATCAACCTACGAGCAGTACTTC; CDR3 protein: CASTMGGRTSTYEQYF
J gene: TRBJ1-2; V gene: TRBV29-1; clone size: NA; D gene: TRBD1; CDR3 DNA: TGCAGCGTTGACAGGGGGCAAGGCGGCTACACCTTC; CDR3 protein: CSVDRGQGGYTF